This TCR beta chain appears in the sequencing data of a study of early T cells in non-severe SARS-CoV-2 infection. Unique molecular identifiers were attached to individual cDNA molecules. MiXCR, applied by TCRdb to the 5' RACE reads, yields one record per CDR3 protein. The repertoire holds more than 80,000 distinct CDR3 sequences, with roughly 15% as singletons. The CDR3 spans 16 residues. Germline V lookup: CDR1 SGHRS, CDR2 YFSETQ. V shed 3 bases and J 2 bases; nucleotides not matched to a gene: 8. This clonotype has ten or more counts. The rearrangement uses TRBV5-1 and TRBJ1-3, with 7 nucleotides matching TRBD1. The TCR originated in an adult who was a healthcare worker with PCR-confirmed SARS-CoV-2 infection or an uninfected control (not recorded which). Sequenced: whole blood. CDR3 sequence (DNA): TGCGCCAGCAGCTACGACAGGGTAGTCCCTGGAAACACCATATATTTT. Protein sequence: CASSYDRVVPGNTIYF. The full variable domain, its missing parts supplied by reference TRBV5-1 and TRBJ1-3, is KAGVTQTPRYLIKTRGQQVTLSCSPISGHRSVSWYQQTPGQGLQFLFEYFSETQRNKGNFPGRFSGRQFSNSRSEMNVSTLELGDSALYLCASSYDRVVPGNTIYFGEGSWLTVV.